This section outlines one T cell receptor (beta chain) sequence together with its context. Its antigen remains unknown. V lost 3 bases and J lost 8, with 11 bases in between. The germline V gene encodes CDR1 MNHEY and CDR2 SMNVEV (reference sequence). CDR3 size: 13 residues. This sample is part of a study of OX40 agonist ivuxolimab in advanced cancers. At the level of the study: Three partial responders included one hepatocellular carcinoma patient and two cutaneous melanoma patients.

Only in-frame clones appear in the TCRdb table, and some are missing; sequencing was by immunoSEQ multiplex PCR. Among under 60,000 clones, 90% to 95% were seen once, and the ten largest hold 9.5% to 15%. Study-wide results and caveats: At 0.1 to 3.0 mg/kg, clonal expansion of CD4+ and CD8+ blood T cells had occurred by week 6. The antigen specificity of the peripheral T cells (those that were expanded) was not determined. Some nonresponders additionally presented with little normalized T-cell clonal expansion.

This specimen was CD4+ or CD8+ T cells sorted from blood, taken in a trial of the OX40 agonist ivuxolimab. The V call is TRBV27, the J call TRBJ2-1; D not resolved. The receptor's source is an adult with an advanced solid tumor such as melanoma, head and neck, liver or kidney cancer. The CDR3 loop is CASSFQRAYEQFF. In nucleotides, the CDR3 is TGTGCCAGCAGTTTTCAACGGGCCTATGAGCAGTTCTTC.